This T cell receptor (beta chain) was found in a study of blood T cell repertoires in COVID-19. Study information: Sites across the United States, Italy and Spain contributed samples from acute and convalescent COVID-19. PBMCs, B-cell-depleted T cells, or T cells were the source of the cDNA or gDNA that made up the material.

Repertoires were generated with immunoSEQ multiplex PCR, while TCRdb's copy carries only in-frame clones and drops some. Among over 75,000 clones listed, roughly 82% were seen once. This clone was recorded only once. Germline V CDR1 and CDR2: DFQATT, SNEGSKA (reference sequence). The CDR3 covers 16 residues. The V end was cut by 3 bases, the J end by 7 bases, with 25 bases between. The chain carries TRBV20-1 and TRBJ2-7, with D maybe TRBD2 (6 bases). Sequences were obtained from peripheral blood. The sequence was obtained from a woman older than 75 with acute or convalescent COVID-19. The CDR3 region has the DNA TGCAGTGCTAGTACCCTAACAGGACGGCGGGGCAGGGAGCAGTACTTC. It yields the protein CSASTLTGRRGREQYF.